The table lists the clone carrying this T cell receptor beta chain with a count of one. Its antigen is unidentified. The CDR3 has 15 amino acids. V lost 5 bases and J 6 bases, leaving 16 bases between the germline ends. CDR1 is MNHEY, CDR2 SVGAGI, per germline. The data were taken from a study of cytomegalovirus exposure and HLA in healthy donors. Method: immunoSEQ multiplex PCR; TCRdb's copy keeps in-frame clones and lacks some. The sample lists about 200,000 clones, about 81% occurring once. Broader study findings: Clusters of TCRs from the first cohort tended to co-occur in the 110 or so validation repertoires (as a later analysis found). The authors enumerated roughly 160 TCR beta chains as linked to cytomegalovirus. Specificity of a few CMV-associated chains for CMV antigens was verified in vitro.

Sequencing used PBMCs. The rearrangement joins TRBV6-5 to TRBJ2-2; TRBD2 is a possible D gene (5 bases). The receptor's source is a woman in her twenties or thirties in good health and CMV-seronegative. CDR3 loop: CASSRRTGLAGELFF. DNA of the CDR3: TGTGCCAGCAGTCGACGGACTGGCCTCGCCGGGGAGCTGTTTTTT.